The 23 T cell receptor beta chains below were found in one sample sequenced in a study of a mutant IDH1 vaccine in newly diagnosed glioma. Clones were read by immunoSEQ multiplex PCR, and TCRdb kept only the in-frame ones, dropping some. The sample gives about 88,000 clones, about four fifths of which show up once; about 5.1% is in the top ten. Time point: baseline, week 1 (first vaccination visit). The treatment is: pre-vaccination baseline after standard-of-care therapy. The sequencing here drew on PBMCs, taken from a glioma patient treated with radiotherapy, temozolomide or both. Receptors originate from a man aged 35 to 55 with glioma. Some clones in this sample may be carry-over from other donors' samples.

Many counts were recorded for this clone. J is TRBJ2-7 and V is TRBV7-8, with 11 positions matching TRBD1. Losses at the gene ends were 4 bases for V and 8 bases for J; bases not matched to a gene: 7. There are 14 residues in the CDR3. The germline V gene encodes CDR1 SGHVS and CDR2 FQNEAQ. CDR3 residues: CASSWTGGEEKQYF. Here the CDR3 DNA reads TGTGCCAGCAGCTGGACAGGGGGCGAGGAAAAGCAGTACTTC.

This sequence joins TRBV9 and TRBJ1-2, with D tentatively TRBD1 (5 bases). The length of the CDR3 is 14 residues. Trimming took off 0 bases at V and 8 bases at J, with 14 bases between the two ends. CDR1 and CDR2 from the germline V gene are SGDLS and YYNGEE. This CDR3 is CASSVAGGILGYTF. As DNA, the CDR3 is TGTGCCAGCAGCGTAGCCGGGGGGATCTTGGGCTACACCTTC.

J is TRBJ1-1 and V is TRBV14, with D hard to call. CDR3 length equals 17 residues. The V gene's germline CDR1 is SGHDN and CDR2 FVKESK. The V end lost 1 base, the J end lost 0 bases, and 15 bases lay between the germline ends. CDR3 sequence (DNA): TGTGCCAGCAGCCAAGCACGTATCAGGTCCTTGAACACTGAAGCTTTCTTT. It specifies CASSQARIRSLNTEAFF.

The sample holds one count of this clone. The V gene is TRBV6-5, the J gene TRBJ2-4; TRBD1 aligns across 8 bases. With V trimmed by 7 bases and J by 3 bases, 2 bases remained unmatched. Germline CDR1 MNHEY, CDR2 SVGAGI. The CDR3 consists of 13 residues. The CDR3 bases are TGTGCCAGCAAGACAGGGGACAAAAACATTCAGTACTTC. It codes for CASKTGDKNIQYF.

The chain combines TRBV5-1 with TRBJ2-2; D possibly corresponds to TRBD1 (5 bases). The V and J ends lost 1 base and 1 base respectively, with 5 bases between them. The germline V gene has CDR1 SGHRS and CDR2 YFSETQ. This CDR3 contains 14 residues. The CDR3 DNA reads as TGCGCCAGCAGCTTGAGGGGGAACACCGGGGAGCTGTTTTTT. Residues: CASSLRGNTGELFF. The full variable domain, rest sourced from reference TRBV5-1 and TRBJ2-2, is KAGVTQTPRYLIKTRGQQVTLSCSPISGHRSVSWYQQTPGQGLQFLFEYFSETQRNKGNFPGRFSGRQFSNSRSEMNVSTLELGDSALYLCASSLRGNTGELFFGEGSRLTVL.

The rearrangement joins TRBV6-5 to TRBJ1-3; TRBD1 is a possible D gene (5 bases). V lost 2 bases and J lost 1, with 9 bases in between. This CDR3 spans 15 amino acids. Germline V gene lookup returns CDR1 MNHEY and CDR2 SVGAGI. The CDR3 DNA sequence: TGTGCCAGCAGTTACGATGGGGGATCTGGAAACACCATATATTTT. Translated, it gives CASSYDGGSGNTIYF.

In DNA, the CDR3 is TGTGCCAGCAGCGTAAACGGGGGTCAGCCCCAGCATTTT. Protein product: CASSVNGGQPQHF. V and J are TRBV9 and TRBJ1-5, with D tentatively TRBD1 (5 bases). The length of the CDR3 is 13 residues. Germline lookup yields CDR1 SGDLS and CDR2 YYNGEE. With 1 base removed from V and 6 bases from J, the gap between germline ends came to 8 bases.

The rearrangement uses TRBV2 and TRBJ2-7; perhaps TRBD2 as D (5 bases). The CDR3 spans 15 residues. V was clipped by 5 bases and J by 5 bases, with 19 bases between them. Germline lookup yields CDR1 SNHLY and CDR2 FYNNEI. CDR3 loop: CASSRGSGLLHEQYF. The CDR3 DNA sequence: TGTGCCAGCAGTCGAGGGTCGGGCCTGTTACACGAGCAGTACTTC.

The V and J genes are TRBV6-5 and TRBJ1-4; D is perhaps TRBD1 (6 bases). The V and J ends lost 6 bases and 5 bases respectively, with 13 bases between them. This CDR3 contains 14 residues. Germline CDR1 MNHEY, CDR2 SVGAGI. DNA of the CDR3: TGTGCCAGCAGGAGGACAGCCTTCAATGAAAAACTGTTTTTT. This codes for CASRRTAFNEKLFF.

The chain uses TRBV5-4 and TRBJ2-7; possibly TRBD1 for D (7 bases). There are 13 residues in the CDR3. Germline V gene data show CDR1 as SGHNT and CDR2 as YYREEE (reference sequence). V dropped 4 bases and J dropped 6 bases, with 14 bases sitting between them. The CDR3: CASSRQGLTEQYF. DNA for the CDR3: TGTGCCAGCAGCCGACAGGGACTCACCGAGCAGTACTTC.

The rearrangement links TRBV5-1 to TRBJ2-4; 7 bases are shared with TRBD2. V lost 0 bases and J lost 7; bases outside the gene matches: 10. The CDR3 is 16 residues long. Germline CDR1 reads SGHRS; CDR2 reads YFSETQ. CDR3: CASSLGGLDYDNIQYF. DNA for the CDR3: TGCGCCAGCAGCTTGGGTGGACTAGATTATGACAACATTCAGTACTTC.

The J gene is TRBJ1-1, the V gene TRBV5-8; unclear D gene. Germline V lookup: CDR1 SGHTS, CDR2 YDEGEE. The CDR3 sequence is 16 residues long. V lost 0 bases and J lost 1, with 13 bases in between. This CDR3 reads CASSLAVGRKNTEAFF. The CDR3 nucleotides are TGTGCCAGCAGCTTGGCCGTGGGGAGGAAGAACACTGAAGCTTTCTTT.

The chain recombines TRBV29-1 with TRBJ2-2; D call uncertain. This CDR3 is built from 13 residues. Germline CDR1 is SQVTM and CDR2 is ANQGSEA. Trimming shortened V by 4 bases and J by 4 bases, and 10 bases separated the two germline ends. DNA of the CDR3: TGCAGCGTTGCCTGGCGGACCACCGGGGAGCTGTTTTTT. Protein sequence: CSVAWRTTGELFF.

The chain joins TRBV5-1 to TRBJ1-1, with D possibly matching TRBD1 (6 bases). Germline CDR1 SGHRS, CDR2 YFSETQ. Trimming cost V 4 bases and J 7 bases, with 23 bases left between them. The CDR3 runs to 16 residues. The CDR3 reads CASSRTEGYAKNEAFF. The CDR3 DNA reads as TGCGCCAGCAGCCGGACAGAGGGGTACGCTAAGAATGAAGCTTTCTTT.

The genes are TRBV6-5 and TRBJ1-6; D not certain. Germline V gene lookup returns CDR1 MNHEY and CDR2 SVGAGI. CDR3 length: 15 residues. The ends were cut back, 2 bases at V and 6 bases at J, with 11 bases in the middle. Written as DNA, the CDR3 is TGTGCCAGCAGTTACGGAGGGCAGGTTAATTCACCCCTCCACTTT. It codes for CASSYGGQVNSPLHF.

The rearrangement links TRBV6-5 to TRBJ2-7; either TRBD1 or TRBD2 may fit D (5 bases each). Germline CDR1 is MNHEY and CDR2 is SVGAGI. CDR3 length: 14 residues. The germline V and J ends were trimmed by 1 base and 2 bases, with 9 bases remaining between them. The CDR3 nucleotides read TGTGCCAGCAGTTACTACCGGGGCGCCTACGAGCAGTACTTC. This encodes CASSYYRGAYEQYF.

The chain employs TRBV18 and TRBJ2-7; TRBD2 aligns across 14 bases. The CDR3 runs to 16 residues. V shed 6 bases and J 2 bases; nucleotides not matched to a gene: 6. Germline V gene sequence: CDR1 KGHSH, CDR2 LQKENI. The CDR3 sequence: CASSRLAGGETYEQYF. DNA for the CDR3: TGTGCCAGCTCCAGACTAGCGGGGGGGGAAACCTACGAGCAGTACTTC.

V usage is TRBV6-4 and J usage is TRBJ1-1, with D tentatively TRBD1 (5 bases). From germline, CDR1 is MRHNA and CDR2 SNTAGT. Trimming removed 7 bases from V and 7 bases from J, with 13 bases in between. The CDR3 sequence is 12 residues long. CDR3 DNA: TGTGCCAGCACCAGGGTGGAGGGTGAAGCTTTCTTT. It specifies CASTRVEGEAFF.

J is TRBJ1-3 and V is TRBV14; TRBD1 is a possible D gene (5 bases). Germline CDR1 and CDR2: SGHDN and FVKESK. The V end was cut by 3 bases, the J end by 3 bases, with 9 bases between. The CDR3 is 14 residues long. The CDR3, as DNA: TGTGCCAGCAGCCAGACGGGGCTTGGAAACACCATATATTTT. Translation gives CASSQTGLGNTIYF.

This clone was counted a single time. V gene TRBV4-1 combines with J gene TRBJ2-1, with 10 bases that match TRBD2. This CDR3 spans 20 amino acids. Germline CDR1 and CDR2: MGHRA and YSYEKL. V lost 3 bases, J lost 0 bases, and 14 bases stayed unmatched. The CDR3 DNA sequence: TGCGCCAGCAGCCACCGTCGAGGGCTAGCGGGGGCTCACTCCTACAATGAGCAGTTCTTC. Translation: CASSHRRGLAGAHSYNEQFF.

This clone was picked up a small number of times. V gene TRBV7-9 combines with J gene TRBJ2-2; TRBD2 is a possible D gene (6 bases). V lost 10 bases and J 0 bases, leaving 12 bases between the germline ends. In germline, CDR1 is SEHNR, CDR2 FQNEAQ (reference sequence). The CDR3 length is 14 residues. The CDR3 protein is CATLGGPNTGELFF. CDR3 DNA: TGTGCCACCCTGGGGGGACCGAACACCGGGGAGCTGTTTTTT.

The chain is built from TRBV10-2 and TRBJ1-5; 9 bases match TRBD1. Germline trimming cut 6 bases from V and 4 bases from J; bases unmatched to any gene: 4. Germline V gene sequence: CDR1 WSHSY, CDR2 SAAADI. CDR3 size: 14 residues. The DNA of the CDR3 is TGCGCCAGCAGAAGAGGACAGGGGAATCAGCCCCAGCATTTT. This sequence encodes CASRRGQGNQPQHF.

The chain employs TRBV25-1 and TRBJ1-2; tentative D call: TRBD1 (5 bases). V shed 4 bases and J shed 8 bases, with 8 bases lying between them. This CDR3 spans 11 amino acids. From germline, CDR1 is MGHDK and CDR2 SYGVNS. CDR3 region: CASSGGTGYTF. CDR3 coding DNA: TGTGCCAGCAGTGGAGGGACCGGCTACACCTTC.